The 17 T cell receptor beta chains presented below share a single source sample, sequenced in a study of cytomegalovirus exposure and HLA in healthy donors. Produced via immunoSEQ multiplex PCR; TCRdb's table is partial and in-frame only. The sample lists roughly 280,000 clones, approximately 86% occurring once. The source material was PBMCs. These receptors all stem from a woman aged 18-29 years in good health and CMV-seronegative.

This chain connects TRBV7-6 to TRBJ2-3, with 10 bases matching TRBD2. V shed 1 base, J shed 0 bases, and the junction held 10 bases outside the gene matches. This CDR3 region has 19 residues. Germline values: CDR1 SGHVS, CDR2 FNYEAQ. CDR3 sequence: CASSLEAMASGGSTDTQYF. For the CDR3, the DNA is TGTGCCAGCAGCTTAGAGGCCATGGCTAGCGGGGGTAGCACAGATACGCAGTATTTT.

This clone was counted once. The V and J genes are TRBV6-1 and TRBJ2-7; TRBD1 matches 10 bases. The CDR3 contains 14 residues. CDR1 is MNHNS, CDR2 SASEGT, per germline. The CDR3 loop reads CATTRDRGIYEQYF. The CDR3 DNA reads as TGTGCTACCACGAGGGACAGGGGCATCTACGAGCAGTACTTC.

The CDR3 is CASRLNGGNEKLFF. The DNA for the CDR3 is TGTGCCAGCCGATTAAATGGCGGGAATGAAAAACTGTTTTTT. This chain links TRBV6-6 with TRBJ1-4; D unclear. V gave up 8 bases and J gave up 5 bases, with 15 bases separating them. CDR3 length equals 14 residues. The germline CDR1 and CDR2 sequences are MNHNY and SVGAGI (reference sequence).

The rearrangement joins TRBV5-1 to TRBJ1-5, with D perhaps matching TRBD1 (6 bases). Germline CDR1 is SGHRS and CDR2 is YFSETQ. The CDR3 loop spans 15 amino acids. V was cut by 7 bases and J by 5 bases, with 19 bases left in between. CDR3 in amino acids: CASALIPGVDQPQHF. The CDR3 nucleotides read TGCGCCAGCGCTCTAATACCAGGGGTCGATCAGCCCCAGCATTTT.

This chain joins TRBV27 and TRBJ2-1; 9 nucleotides line up with TRBD2. With 7 bases clipped from V and 4 bases from J, the junction kept 8 bases outside the gene matches. The CDR3 contains 15 residues. Germline assignment: CDR1 MNHEY and CDR2 SMNVEV (reference sequence). In DNA form, the CDR3 reads TGTGCCAGCACCTATAGCGGGGGCCCATACAATGAGCAGTTCTTC. Translation: CASTYSGGPYNEQFF.

V usage is TRBV6-5 and J usage is TRBJ1-4; D remains unclear. V lost 2 bases to trimming and J lost 8 bases, with 15 bases between them. The CDR3 covers 15 residues. Per germline, CDR1 MNHEY and CDR2 SVGAGI. CDR3 DNA sequence: TGTGCCAGCAGTTACAATATCGGGCGGGAAGAAAAACTGTTTTTT. This codes for CASSYNIGREEKLFF.

V usage is TRBV5-1 and J usage is TRBJ1-2, with D possibly being TRBD1 (5 bases). Germline V lookup: CDR1 SGHRS, CDR2 YFSETQ. The CDR3 contains 14 residues. Trimming removed 4 bases at V and 2 bases at J, with 12 bases between. The CDR3 DNA is TGCGCCAGCAGCCCAATGGGGGGGAACTATGGCTACACCTTC. Translated, it gives CASSPMGGNYGYTF.

The genes are TRBV27 and TRBJ1-5, with D possibly TRBD1 on 6 matching bases. The CDR3 contains 14 residues. Germline-derived CDR1 and CDR2 are MNHEY and SMNVEV (reference sequence). V was clipped by 5 bases and J by 4 bases, with 12 bases between them. CDR3 nucleotides: TGTGCCAGCAGTCCTAGGACAGATAATCAGCCCCAGCATTTT. Translating it yields CASSPRTDNQPQHF.

The J gene is TRBJ2-3, the V gene TRBV5-1, with 9 bases lining up with TRBD2. The germline CDR1 and CDR2 sequences are SGHRS and YFSETQ. There are 15 residues in the CDR3. After removal of 7 bases from V and 4 bases from J, the junction contained 10 bases not matched to a gene. The CDR3 DNA reads TGCGCCAGCCGCCCACCGGGACTAGCCTCAGATACGCAGTATTTT. It encodes CASRPPGLASDTQYF.

The chain links TRBV5-1 to TRBJ1-1, with 9 positions matching TRBD1. CDR1 is SGHRS, CDR2 YFSETQ, per germline. The CDR3 sequence is 14 residues long. V was pared by 2 bases and J by 5 bases, with 4 bases of the junction left unmatched. The CDR3 coding sequence is TGCGCCAGCAGCTTTGGGACAGGGTGGACTGAAGCTTTCTTT. Protein: CASSFGTGWTEAFF.

This clone showed up just a few times. One end of the junction is discordant with germline, which a read error may explain. The chain combines TRBV29-1 with TRBJ1-1; 7 bases agree with TRBD1. The CDR3 totals 14 residues. Germline-derived CDR1 and CDR2 are SQVTM and ANQGSEA. CDR3 DNA sequence: TGCAGCGTTGAAGATCAACAGGGGAACAATGAAGCTTTCTTT. It encodes CSVEDQQGNNEAFF.

The chain recombines TRBV5-4 with TRBJ2-7, with TRBD2 matching over 12 bases. The length of the CDR3 is 18 residues. Per the germline V gene, CDR1 is SGHNT and CDR2 is YYREEE (reference sequence). V lost 1 base and J lost 0; bases outside the gene matches: 8. Written as DNA, the CDR3 is TGTGCCAGCAGCTTGTCGACTAGCGGGGGATTAAGCTCCTACGAGCAGTACTTC. Translating gives CASSLSTSGGLSSYEQYF.

This chain connects TRBV6-1 to TRBJ2-7; TRBD2 matches 8 bases. Losses at the gene ends were 5 bases for V and 0 bases for J; bases not matched to a gene: 6. The V gene's germline CDR1 is MNHNS and CDR2 SASEGT. The CDR3 has 15 residues. CDR3 nucleotides: TGTGCCAGCAGTTTGGAGACTAGCGTCTCCTACGAGCAGTACTTC. This encodes CASSLETSVSYEQYF.

This clone was observed a few times. The chain is built from TRBV15 and TRBJ1-2, with 7 nucleotides matching TRBD1. Germline CDR1 and CDR2: LNHNV and YYDKDF (reference sequence). Trimming cost V 3 bases and J 7 bases; bases outside gene matches: 14. The CDR3 is 16 amino acids. CDR3 region: CATSSPGRGLVGGYTF. In DNA, the CDR3 is TGTGCCACCAGCAGTCCCGGGAGGGGGCTAGTAGGTGGCTACACCTTC. The full variable domain, completed using reference TRBV15 and TRBJ1-2, is DAMVIQNPRYQVTQFGKPVTLSCSQTLNHNVMYWYQQKSSQAPKLLFHYYDKDFNNEADTPDNFQSRRPNTSFCFLDIRSPGLGDTAMYLCATSSPGRGLVGGYTFGSGTRLTVV.

This chain uses TRBV5-6 with TRBJ2-5, with D possibly matching TRBD2 (6 bases). The CDR3 length is 14 residues. V was cut by 2 bases and J by 2 bases, with 10 bases left in between. CDR1 and CDR2 from the germline V gene are SGHDT and YYEEEE. CDR3 in amino acids: CASSLVAAQETQYF. The CDR3 region has the DNA TGTGCCAGCAGCTTAGTAGCGGCTCAAGAGACCCAGTACTTC.

The chain has TRBV7-2 and TRBJ1-2; unclear D gene. From germline, CDR1 is SGHTA and CDR2 FQGNSA. The CDR3 has 12 residues. V lost 2 bases, J lost 4 bases, and 5 bases lay in between. CDR3 sequence reads: CASSLMAYGYTF. The CDR3 DNA reads as TGTGCCAGCAGCTTAATGGCCTATGGCTACACCTTC.

This clone has a handful of counts. The V call is TRBV7-2, the J call TRBJ1-6; no clear D. The V end was cut by 2 bases, the J end by 7 bases, with 6 bases between. The CDR3 covers 13 residues. Germline V gene data show CDR1 as SGHTA and CDR2 as FQGNSA. CDR3: CASSLNLNSPLHF. The CDR3 region has the DNA TGTGCCAGCAGCTTAAATCTGAATTCACCCCTCCACTTT.